This entry lists 10 T cell receptor beta chains sequenced from one sample in a study of cytomegalovirus exposure and HLA in healthy donors. The assay was immunoSEQ multiplex PCR, and TCRdb's table has in-frame clones only and misses some. This table has about 300,000 clones, more than 75% appearing once. The sample comprised PBMCs. These receptors came from a woman aged 18-35 years in good health and CMV-seronegative.

The J gene is TRBJ2-6, the V gene TRBV28, with a weak D call TRBD1 (6 bases). With 8 bases removed from V and 0 bases from J, the gap between germline ends came to 8 bases. CDR3 size: 14 residues. Germline CDR1 and CDR2: MDHEN and SYDVKM. The CDR3 DNA sequence: TGTGCCAGCGGGGGACACTCTGGGGCCAACGTCCTGACTTTC. Amino acids: CASGGHSGANVLTF.

This chain joins TRBV2 and TRBJ2-1; D might be TRBD1 (6 bases). Trimming cost V 7 bases and J 3 bases, with 10 bases left between them. There are 13 residues in the CDR3. Germline V gene data show CDR1 as SNHLY and CDR2 as FYNNEI. The CDR3 region has the DNA TGTGCCAGCAATAAAGGGGGCTACAATGAGCAGTTCTTC. The encoded protein is CASNKGGYNEQFF.

The chain has TRBV5-4 and TRBJ2-7, with D possibly matching TRBD1 (5 bases). Trimming cost V 0 bases and J 2 bases, with 15 bases left between them. The CDR3 covers 16 residues. CDR1 and CDR2 (germline): SGHNT, YYREEE (reference sequence). The CDR3 coding sequence is TGTGCCAGCAGCTTGGATGGGGCGGCGAAAGCCTACGAGCAGTACTTC. It translates to CASSLDGAAKAYEQYF. The whole variable domain, filled in from reference TRBV5-4 and TRBJ2-7, reads ETGVTQSPTHLIKTRGQQVTLRCSSQSGHNTVSWYQQALGQGPQFIFQYYREEENGRGNFPPRFSGLQFPNYSSELNVNALELDDSALYLCASSLDGAAKAYEQYFGPGTRLTVT.

The rearrangement links TRBV6-5 to TRBJ2-7, with 7 bases identical to TRBD2. The CDR3 totals 14 residues. The ends lost 5 bases at V and 0 bases at J; junction bases unmatched: 4. The germline V gene has CDR1 MNHEY and CDR2 SVGAGI. DNA for the CDR3: TGTGCCAGCAGTCGGGGGGACTCCTCCTACGAGCAGTACTTC. Translating gives CASSRGDSSYEQYF.

Only a few counts were recorded for this clone. J is TRBJ2-7 and V is TRBV5-1, with 9 bases that match TRBD1. The V segment lost 1 base and the J segment 4 bases; nucleotides outside the gene matches: 9. The CDR3 length is 16 residues. Germline CDR1 reads SGHRS; CDR2 reads YFSETQ. DNA of the CDR3: TGCGCCAGCAGCTTGTTTAACAGGGGGCGCGGATACGAGCAGTACTTC. It encodes CASSLFNRGRGYEQYF.

The chain is built from TRBV5-6 and TRBJ2-2; D not certain. The CDR3 loop spans 14 amino acids. Germline V CDR1 and CDR2: SGHDT, YYEEEE. V dropped 0 bases and J dropped 4 bases, with 7 bases sitting between them. Written as DNA, the CDR3 is TGTGCCAGCAGCTTGGGTGGCAGCACCGGGGAGCTGTTTTTT. Amino acids: CASSLGGSTGELFF.

The rearrangement links TRBV23-1 to TRBJ1-5; TRBD1 agrees at 10 bases. TRBV23-1 belongs to the ORF category, with a function that is uncertain. The J segment lost 2 bases and the V segment lost 4 bases, leaving 5 bases of the junction unmatched. The CDR3 sequence is 16 residues long. The CDR3 region is CASSRVGTGGNQPQHF. The CDR3 DNA follows: TGCGCCAGCAGTCGAGTTGGGACAGGGGGCAATCAGCCCCAGCATTTT.

The chain joins TRBV18 to TRBJ1-1; D ambiguous. Per germline, CDR1 KGHSH and CDR2 LQKENI. V was pared by 5 bases and J by 1 base, with 8 bases between. The CDR3 has 13 residues. The CDR3 spells CASSEPGNTEAFF. The DNA for the CDR3 is TGTGCCAGCTCAGAACCAGGGAACACTGAAGCTTTCTTT.

V is TRBV7-9 and J is TRBJ2-7; D is perhaps TRBD1 (5 bases). Germline V gene lookup returns CDR1 SEHNR and CDR2 FQNEAQ (reference sequence). The V and J ends lost 3 bases and 6 bases respectively, with 15 bases between them. The CDR3 sequence is 14 residues long. CDR3 bases: TGTGCCAGCAGCTTTAAGGGGAATGGTCTCGAGCAGTACTTC. It encodes CASSFKGNGLEQYF.

V is TRBV10-3 and J is TRBJ2-3; 10 bases fit TRBD2. Germline CDR1 is ENHRY and CDR2 is SYGVKD. With V trimmed by 4 bases and J by 2 bases, 12 bases remained unmatched. The CDR3 has 18 residues. The CDR3 region is CAISAPSEREGNTDTQYF. The CDR3 DNA reads TGTGCCATCAGTGCCCCCTCTGAGCGGGAGGGAAACACAGATACGCAGTATTTT.